Listed here is a single TCR beta chain. This sample stems from a study of cytomegalovirus exposure and HLA in healthy donors. The wider study: There were about 85 million unique TCRs (from HLA-typed donors) in an early data release.

Germline V gene sequence: CDR1 SGHRS, CDR2 YFSETQ. The CDR3 covers 14 residues. V gave up 0 bases and J gave up 5 bases, with 8 bases separating them. The PCR contained 60 Vbeta and 13 Jbeta primers. Measured with immunoSEQ multiplex PCR; TCRdb has only the in-frame clones, and not every one. The sample data list roughly 57,000 clones. Sequencing was carried out using PBMCs. This sequence joins TRBV5-1 and TRBJ1-4; D is uncertain. The TCR was taken from a man aged 18 to 29 in good health and CMV-seropositive. CDR3 coding DNA: TGCGCCAGCAGCTTGGGCAGGATGAATGAAAAACTGTTTTTT. This codes for CASSLGRMNEKLFF.